This T cell receptor (beta chain) appears in the sequencing data of a study of long-term antiretroviral therapy in people with HIV. Study background: First collections came about a decade before the 2015 immediate-ART recommendation. Study-wide findings and caveats: The study found narrower CDR3 length ranges in HIV repertoires than in controls. The clones with expansion before ART were dominant in the repertoire at all time points.

A remark on this clone: Antigen specificity is unknown.

PBMC samples from each donor numbered at least one pre-ART and at least two post-ART. Run at survey level, the immunoSEQ assay was version v3.0. Here immunoSEQ multiplex PCR was the method, and the copy in TCRdb shows in-frame clones only, minus some. Of about 17,000 clones in the sample, approximately 79% were seen once. Germline V gene data show CDR1 as SEHNR and CDR2 as FQNEAQ (reference sequence). V trimming: 4 bases; J trimming: 6 bases; junction bases outside the gene matches: 8. The CDR3 totals 16 residues. This sequence joins TRBV7-9 and TRBJ1-4, with 10 bases that match TRBD1. The sequence was obtained from a man younger than 45 with HIV. The source material was unsorted PBMCs, sampled at the start of antiretroviral therapy. In nucleotides, the CDR3 is TGTGCCAGCAGCTCCGGGACAGGGGCGGTAGATGAAAAACTGTTTTTT. This encodes CASSSGTGAVDEKLFF.